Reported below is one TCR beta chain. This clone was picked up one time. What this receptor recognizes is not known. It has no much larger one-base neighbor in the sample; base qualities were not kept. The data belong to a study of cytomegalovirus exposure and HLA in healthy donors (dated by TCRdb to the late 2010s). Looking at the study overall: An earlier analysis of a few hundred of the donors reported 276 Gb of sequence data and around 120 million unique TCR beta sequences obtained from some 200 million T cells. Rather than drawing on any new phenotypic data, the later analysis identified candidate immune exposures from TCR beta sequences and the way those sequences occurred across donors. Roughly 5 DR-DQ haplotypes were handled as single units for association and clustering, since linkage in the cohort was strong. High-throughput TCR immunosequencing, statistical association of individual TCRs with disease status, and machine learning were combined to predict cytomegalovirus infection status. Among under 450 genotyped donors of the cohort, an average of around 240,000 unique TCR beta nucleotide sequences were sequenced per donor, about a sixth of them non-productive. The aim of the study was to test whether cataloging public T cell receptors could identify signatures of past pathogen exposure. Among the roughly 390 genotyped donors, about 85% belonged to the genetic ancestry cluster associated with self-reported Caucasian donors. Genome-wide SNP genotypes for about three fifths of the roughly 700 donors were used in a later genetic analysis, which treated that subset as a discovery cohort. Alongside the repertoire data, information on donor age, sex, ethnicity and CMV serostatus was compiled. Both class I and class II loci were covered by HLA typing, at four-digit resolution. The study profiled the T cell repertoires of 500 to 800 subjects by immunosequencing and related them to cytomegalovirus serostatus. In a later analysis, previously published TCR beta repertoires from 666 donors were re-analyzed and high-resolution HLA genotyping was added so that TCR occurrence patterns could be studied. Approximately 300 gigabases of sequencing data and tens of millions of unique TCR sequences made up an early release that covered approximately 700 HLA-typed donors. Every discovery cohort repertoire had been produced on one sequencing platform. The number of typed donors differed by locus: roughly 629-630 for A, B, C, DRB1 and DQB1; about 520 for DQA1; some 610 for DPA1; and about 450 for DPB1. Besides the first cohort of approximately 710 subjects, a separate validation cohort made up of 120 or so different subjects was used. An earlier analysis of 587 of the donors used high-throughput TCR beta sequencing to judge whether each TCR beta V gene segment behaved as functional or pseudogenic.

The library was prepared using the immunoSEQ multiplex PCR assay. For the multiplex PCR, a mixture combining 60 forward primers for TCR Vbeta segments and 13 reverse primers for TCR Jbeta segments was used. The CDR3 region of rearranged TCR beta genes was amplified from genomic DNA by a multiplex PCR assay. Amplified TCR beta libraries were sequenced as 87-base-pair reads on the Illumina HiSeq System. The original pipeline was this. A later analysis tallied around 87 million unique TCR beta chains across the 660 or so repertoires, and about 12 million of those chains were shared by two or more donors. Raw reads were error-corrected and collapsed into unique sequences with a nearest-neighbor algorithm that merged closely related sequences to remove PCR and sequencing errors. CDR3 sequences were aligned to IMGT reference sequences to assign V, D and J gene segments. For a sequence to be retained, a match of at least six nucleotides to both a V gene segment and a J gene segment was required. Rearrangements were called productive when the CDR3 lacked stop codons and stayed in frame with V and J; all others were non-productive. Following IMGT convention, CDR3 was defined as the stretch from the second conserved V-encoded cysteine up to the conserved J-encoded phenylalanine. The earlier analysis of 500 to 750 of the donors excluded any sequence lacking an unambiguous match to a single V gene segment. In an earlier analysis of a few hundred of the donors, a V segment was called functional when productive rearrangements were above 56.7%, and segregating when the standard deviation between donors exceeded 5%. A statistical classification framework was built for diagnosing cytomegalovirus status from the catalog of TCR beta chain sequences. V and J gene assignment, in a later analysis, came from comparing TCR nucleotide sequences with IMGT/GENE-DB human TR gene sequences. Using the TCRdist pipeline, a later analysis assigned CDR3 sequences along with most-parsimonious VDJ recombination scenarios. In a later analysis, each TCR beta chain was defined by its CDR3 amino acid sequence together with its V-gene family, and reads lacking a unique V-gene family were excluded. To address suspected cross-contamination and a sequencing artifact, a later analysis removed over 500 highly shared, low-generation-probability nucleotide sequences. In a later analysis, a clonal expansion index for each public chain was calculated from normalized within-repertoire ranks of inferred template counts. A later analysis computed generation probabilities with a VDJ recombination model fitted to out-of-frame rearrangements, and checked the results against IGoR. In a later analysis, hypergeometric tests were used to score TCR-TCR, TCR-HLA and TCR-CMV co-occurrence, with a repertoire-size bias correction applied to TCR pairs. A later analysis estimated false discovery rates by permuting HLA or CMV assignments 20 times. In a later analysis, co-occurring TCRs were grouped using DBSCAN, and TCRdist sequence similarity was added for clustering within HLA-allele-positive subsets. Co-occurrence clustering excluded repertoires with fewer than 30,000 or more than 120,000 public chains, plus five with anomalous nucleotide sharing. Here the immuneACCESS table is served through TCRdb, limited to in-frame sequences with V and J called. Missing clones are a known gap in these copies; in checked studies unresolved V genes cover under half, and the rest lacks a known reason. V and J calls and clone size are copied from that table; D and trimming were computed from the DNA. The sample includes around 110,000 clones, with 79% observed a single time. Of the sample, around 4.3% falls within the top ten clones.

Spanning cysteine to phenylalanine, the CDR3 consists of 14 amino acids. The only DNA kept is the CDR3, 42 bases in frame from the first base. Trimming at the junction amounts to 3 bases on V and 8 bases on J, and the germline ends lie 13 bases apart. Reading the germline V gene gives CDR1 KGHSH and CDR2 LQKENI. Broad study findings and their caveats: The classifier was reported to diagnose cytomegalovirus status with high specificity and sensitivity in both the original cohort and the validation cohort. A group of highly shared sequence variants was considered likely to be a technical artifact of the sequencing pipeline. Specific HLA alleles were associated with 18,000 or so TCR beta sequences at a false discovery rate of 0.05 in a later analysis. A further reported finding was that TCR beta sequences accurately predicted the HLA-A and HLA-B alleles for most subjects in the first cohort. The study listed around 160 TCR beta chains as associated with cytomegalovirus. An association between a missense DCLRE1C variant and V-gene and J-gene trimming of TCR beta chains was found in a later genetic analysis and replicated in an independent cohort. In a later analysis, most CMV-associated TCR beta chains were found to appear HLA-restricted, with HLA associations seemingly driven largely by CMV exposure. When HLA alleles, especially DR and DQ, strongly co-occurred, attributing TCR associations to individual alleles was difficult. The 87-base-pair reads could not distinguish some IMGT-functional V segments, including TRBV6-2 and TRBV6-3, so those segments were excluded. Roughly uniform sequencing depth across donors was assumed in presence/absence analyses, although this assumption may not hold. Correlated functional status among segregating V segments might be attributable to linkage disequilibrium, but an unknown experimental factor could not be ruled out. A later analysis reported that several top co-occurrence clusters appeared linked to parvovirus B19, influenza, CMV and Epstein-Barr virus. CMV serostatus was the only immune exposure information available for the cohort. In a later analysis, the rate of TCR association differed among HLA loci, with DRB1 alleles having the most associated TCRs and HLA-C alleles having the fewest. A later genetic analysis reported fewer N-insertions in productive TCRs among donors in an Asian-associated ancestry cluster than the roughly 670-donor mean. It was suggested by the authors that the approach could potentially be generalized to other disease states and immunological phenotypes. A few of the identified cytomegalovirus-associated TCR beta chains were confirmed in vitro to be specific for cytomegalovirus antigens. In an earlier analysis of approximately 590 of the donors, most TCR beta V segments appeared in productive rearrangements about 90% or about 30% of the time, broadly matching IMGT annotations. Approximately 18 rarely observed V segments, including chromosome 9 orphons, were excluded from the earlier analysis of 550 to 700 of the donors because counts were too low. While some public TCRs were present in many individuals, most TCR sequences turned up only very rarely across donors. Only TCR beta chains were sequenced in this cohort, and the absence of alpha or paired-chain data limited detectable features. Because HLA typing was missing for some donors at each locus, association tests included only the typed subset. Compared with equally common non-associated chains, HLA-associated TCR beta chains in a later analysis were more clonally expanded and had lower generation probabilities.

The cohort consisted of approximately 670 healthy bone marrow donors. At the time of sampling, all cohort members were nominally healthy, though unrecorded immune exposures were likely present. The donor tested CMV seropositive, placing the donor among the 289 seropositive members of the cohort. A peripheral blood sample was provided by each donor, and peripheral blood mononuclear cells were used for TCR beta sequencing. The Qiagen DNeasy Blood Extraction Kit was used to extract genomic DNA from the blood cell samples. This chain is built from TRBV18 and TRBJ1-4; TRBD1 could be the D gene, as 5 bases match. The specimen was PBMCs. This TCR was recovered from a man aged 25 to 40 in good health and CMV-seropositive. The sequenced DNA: TGTGCCAGCTCACCGGAGGGGTTAAGCGAAAAACTGTTTTTT. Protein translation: CASSPEGLSEKLFF. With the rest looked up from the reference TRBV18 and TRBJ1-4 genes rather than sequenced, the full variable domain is NAGVMQNPRHLVRRRGQEARLRCSPMKGHSHVYWYRQLPEEGLKFMVYLQKENIIDESGMPKERFSAEFPKEGPSILRIQQVVRGDSAAYFCASSPEGLSEKLFFGSGTQLSVL.